The T cell receptor (beta chain) under discussion was sequenced for a study of immune characterization of retroperitoneal liposarcoma (dated by TCRdb to between 2017 and 2020). Its CDR3 holds 15 amino acids, cysteine through phenylalanine. The DNA shown is the 45-base CDR3, in frame from base 1. Looking up the germline V gene yields CDR1 MNHNS and CDR2 SASEGT. Libraries were constructed by PCR. The sequencer listed for this sample is NextSeq 500. TCRdb trimmed public reads at Q25 via fastp, called clones via MiXCR and kept in-frame beta chains. CDR3 protein sequences are deduplicated, and each keeps its most common genes and DNA. The sample contains some 1,500 distinct CDR3 sequences, approximately 45% of them found a single time. The ten biggest clones cover approximately 20% of the sample. Only a few counts were recorded for this clonotype. No antigen is known for it. An end of the junction differs from the germline gene, which may be a read error.

The receptor was isolated from a female donor with retroperitoneal liposarcoma. The receptor chain draws on TRBV6-1 and TRBJ2-1; 13 bases in between match TRBD2. The sequenced material came from tumor tissue. The DNA sequence is as follows: TGTGCCAGCAAATCACTAGCGGGAGGGCCGGGTGAGAAGTACTTC. This encodes CASKSLAGGPGEKYF.